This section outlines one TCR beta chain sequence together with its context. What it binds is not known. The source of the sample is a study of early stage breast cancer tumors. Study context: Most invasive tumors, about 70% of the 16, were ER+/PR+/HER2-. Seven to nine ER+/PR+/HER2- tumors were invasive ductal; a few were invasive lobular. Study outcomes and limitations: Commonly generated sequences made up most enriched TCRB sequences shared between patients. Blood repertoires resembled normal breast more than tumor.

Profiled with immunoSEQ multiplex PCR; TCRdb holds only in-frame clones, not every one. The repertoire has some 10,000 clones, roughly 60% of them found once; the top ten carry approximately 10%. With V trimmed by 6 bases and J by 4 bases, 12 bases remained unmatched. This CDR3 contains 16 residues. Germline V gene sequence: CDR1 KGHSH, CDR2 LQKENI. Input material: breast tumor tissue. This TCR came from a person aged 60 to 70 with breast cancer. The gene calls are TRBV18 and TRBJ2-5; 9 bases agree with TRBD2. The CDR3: CASSFPPGTSRETQYF. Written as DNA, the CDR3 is TGTGCCAGCTCCTTCCCACCCGGGACTAGCCGAGAGACCCAGTACTTC.